This TCR beta chain was captured by sequencing in a study of blood T cell repertoires in COVID-19 (dated by TCRdb to about 2020). For the wider study: The collaborator samples originated in the United States, Italy and Spain and spanned the acute and convalescent phases of COVID-19. HLA class I and class II types, where available, came from metadata supplied by the sample provider rather than from assay-based typing. The dataset comprised deeply sampled blood TCRbeta repertoires from subjects exposed to, actively infected with, or recovered from COVID-19. The prospective study material was composed of cDNA or gDNA derived from T cells, B-cell-depleted T cells, or PBMCs. Nearly every sample came with metadata listing a de-identified subject ID, COVID-19 status, age in years and sex. The repertoires were released in a freely available public database meant as a resource for research on the immune response to SARS-CoV-2. Samples were obtained from the ongoing ImmuneRACE study (first 160 participants) and from over 1,000 subjects provided by 6 global collaborators. General study outcomes and caveats: The quantity of clinical and demographic metadata differed by source and by participant and was supplied without curation.

TCRbeta CDR3 regions were amplified from genomic DNA using the immunoSEQ Assay, a bias-controlled multiplex PCR. As for the authors' bioinformatics: The number of nucleated cells in each sample was estimated from the amplification of reference gene primers within the assay. Sequence reads were collapsed and filtered to measure the absolute abundance of every unique TCRbeta CDR3 rearrangement. Productive Simpson clonality was computed per sample as the square root of Simpson's diversity index over productive rearrangements. TCRdb re-hosts the immuneACCESS table, in-frame sequences only. Its copies lack some clones; in the studies checked, an unresolved V gene accounts for under half of them, and the cause for the rest is not known. V, J and clone size were drawn from that table, and D and trimming were deduced from the DNA. Recorded for this sample are around 200,000 clones; about 81% of them occurred a single time. The leading ten clones occupy 9.2% of the sample.

The count of this clone is one. The clone's antigen remains unknown. It has no much larger one-base neighbor in the sample; base qualities were not kept. The V end gives up 4 bases and the J end 0 bases, leaving 3 bases in the junction not matched to a gene. Based on the germline V gene, the CDR1 and CDR2 sequences are SGHVS and FQNEAQ. Spanning cysteine to phenylalanine, the CDR3 consists of 15 amino acids. Only the CDR3 part of the read is kept: 45 bases, read in frame from the first base. In the prospective study, participants were roughly 18 to 89 years old, resided in about two dozen geographic areas of the United States, and were enrolled through a virtual design. In the prospective study, cohorts were assigned on the basis of participant-reported clinical history obtained from a screening survey and a study questionnaire. Recovered participants in ImmuneRACE Cohort 3 were defined as having two consecutive negative NP/OP PCR tests, clearance from a healthcare professional, or resolution of symptoms. In the prospective study, mobile phlebotomists collected whole blood, serum and a nasopharyngeal or oropharyngeal swab from each participant. Over a roughly two-month period, participants in the prospective study had the option of providing additional blood draws and questionnaires. Before DNA extraction, prospective study blood samples were shipped either frozen or at room temperature.

The chain is made from TRBV7-8 and TRBJ2-1; TRBD2 aligns with 7 central bases. This receptor was taken from a man in his forties who had recovered from COVID-19. Sequenced material: PBMCs or T cells enriched from blood (not recorded which). This receptor carries the CDR3 CASSSRGISYNEQFF. The DNA is TGTGCCAGCAGCTCGCGGGGGATCTCCTACAATGAGCAGTTCTTC.